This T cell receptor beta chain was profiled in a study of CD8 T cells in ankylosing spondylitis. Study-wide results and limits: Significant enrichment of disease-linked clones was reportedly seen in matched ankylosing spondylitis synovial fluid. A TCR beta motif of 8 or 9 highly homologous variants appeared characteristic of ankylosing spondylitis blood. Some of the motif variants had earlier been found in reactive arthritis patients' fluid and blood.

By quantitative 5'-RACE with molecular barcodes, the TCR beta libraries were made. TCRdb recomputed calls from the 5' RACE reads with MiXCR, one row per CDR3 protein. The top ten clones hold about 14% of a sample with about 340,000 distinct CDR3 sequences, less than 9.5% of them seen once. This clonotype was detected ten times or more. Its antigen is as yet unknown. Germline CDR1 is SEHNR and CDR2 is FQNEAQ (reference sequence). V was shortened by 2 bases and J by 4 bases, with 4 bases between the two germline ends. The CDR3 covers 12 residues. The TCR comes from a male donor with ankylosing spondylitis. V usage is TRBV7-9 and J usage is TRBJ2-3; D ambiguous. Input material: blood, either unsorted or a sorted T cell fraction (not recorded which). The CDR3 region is CASSLWADTQYF. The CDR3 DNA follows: TGTGCCAGCAGCTTATGGGCAGATACGCAGTATTTT.